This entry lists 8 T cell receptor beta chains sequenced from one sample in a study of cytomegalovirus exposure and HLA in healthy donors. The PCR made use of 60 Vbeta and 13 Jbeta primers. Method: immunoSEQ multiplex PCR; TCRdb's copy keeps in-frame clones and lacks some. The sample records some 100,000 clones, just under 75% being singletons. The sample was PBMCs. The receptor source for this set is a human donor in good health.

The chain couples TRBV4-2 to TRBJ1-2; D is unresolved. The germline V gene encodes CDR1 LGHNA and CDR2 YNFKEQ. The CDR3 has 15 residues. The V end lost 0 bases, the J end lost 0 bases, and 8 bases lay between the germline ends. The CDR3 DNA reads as TGTGCCAGCAGCCAAGATAGAGGCACTAACTATGGCTACACCTTC. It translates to CASSQDRGTNYGYTF.

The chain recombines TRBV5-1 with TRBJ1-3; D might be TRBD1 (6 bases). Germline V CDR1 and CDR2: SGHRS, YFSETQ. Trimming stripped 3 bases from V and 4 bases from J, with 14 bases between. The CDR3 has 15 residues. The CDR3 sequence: CASSYAGAGGNTIYF. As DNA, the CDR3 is TGCGCCAGCAGCTATGCAGGGGCTGGAGGAAACACCATATATTTT.

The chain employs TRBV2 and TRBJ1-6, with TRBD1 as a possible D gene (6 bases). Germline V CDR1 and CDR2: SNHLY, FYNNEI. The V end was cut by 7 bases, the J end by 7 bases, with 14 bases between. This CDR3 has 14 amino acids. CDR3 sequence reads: CASKVQGMNSPLHF. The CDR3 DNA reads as TGTGCCAGCAAGGTGCAGGGGATGAATTCACCCCTCCACTTT.

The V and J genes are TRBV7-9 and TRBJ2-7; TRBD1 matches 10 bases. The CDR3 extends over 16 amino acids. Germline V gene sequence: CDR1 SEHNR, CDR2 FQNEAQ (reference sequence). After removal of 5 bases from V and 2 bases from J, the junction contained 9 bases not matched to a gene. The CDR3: CASSPRPGQGTYEQYF. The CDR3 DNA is TGTGCCAGCAGCCCGAGACCGGGACAGGGGACCTACGAGCAGTACTTC.

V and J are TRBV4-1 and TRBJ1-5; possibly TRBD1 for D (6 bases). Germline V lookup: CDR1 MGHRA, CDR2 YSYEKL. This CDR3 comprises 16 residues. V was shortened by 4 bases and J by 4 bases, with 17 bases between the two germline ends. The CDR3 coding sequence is TGCGCCAGCAGCCCTTCGGCGACAGGATTGAATCAGCCCCAGCATTTT. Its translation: CASSPSATGLNQPQHF.

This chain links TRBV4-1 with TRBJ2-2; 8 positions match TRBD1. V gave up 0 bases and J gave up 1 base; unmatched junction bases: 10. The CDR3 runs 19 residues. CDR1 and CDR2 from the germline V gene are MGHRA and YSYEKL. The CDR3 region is CASSQDRASGTGNTGELFF. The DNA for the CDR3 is TGCGCCAGCAGCCAAGATCGGGCAAGTGGGACAGGGAACACCGGGGAGCTGTTTTTT.

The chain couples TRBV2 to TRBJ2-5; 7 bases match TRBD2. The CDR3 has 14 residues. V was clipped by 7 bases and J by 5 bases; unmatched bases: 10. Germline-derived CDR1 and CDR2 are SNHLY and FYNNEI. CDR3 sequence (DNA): TGTGCCAGCATTCCAGGGAGGGGTTGGGAGACCCAGTACTTC. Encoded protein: CASIPGRGWETQYF.

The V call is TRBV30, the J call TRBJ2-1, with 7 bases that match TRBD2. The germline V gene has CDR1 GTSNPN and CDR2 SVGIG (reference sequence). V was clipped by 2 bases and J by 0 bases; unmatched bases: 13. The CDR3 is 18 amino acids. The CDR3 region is CAWSLWASGSSSYNEQFF. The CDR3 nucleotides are TGTGCCTGGAGTCTGTGGGCTAGCGGTTCCAGCTCCTACAATGAGCAGTTCTTC. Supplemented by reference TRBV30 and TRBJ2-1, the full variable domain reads SQTIHQWPATLVQPVGSPLSLECTVEGTSNPNLYWYRQAAGRGLQLLFYSVGIGQISSEVPQNLSASRPQDRQFILSSKKLLLSDSGFYLCAWSLWASGSSSYNEQFFGPGTRLTVL.